The T cell receptor beta chain under discussion was sequenced for a study of cytomegalovirus exposure and HLA in healthy donors. Study at large: One earlier analysis, a look at some 180 million T cells, found about 100 million unique TCR beta sequences.

General study findings and limits: V- and J-gene trimming of TCR beta was linked (in a later analysis) to a missense DCLRE1C variant. TCR beta chains numbering more than 150 were designated cytomegalovirus-associated. For cytomegalovirus status, the classifier reportedly gave diagnoses with high specificity and sensitivity.

The CDR3 sequence is 13 residues long. Trimming removed 1 base from V and 9 bases from J, with 10 bases in between. Germline loops: CDR1 GTSNPN, CDR2 SVGIG (reference sequence). The PCR employed 60 Vbeta primers together with 13 Jbeta primers. Profiling relied on immunoSEQ multiplex PCR, and the TCRdb table lists in-frame clones only, not all of them. The sample has about 80,000 clones, over 70% seen once. As regards this clone: Antigen unknown.

V and J are TRBV30 and TRBJ1-6, with D possibly being TRBD1 (5 bases). Sequencing was done on a sample of PBMCs. The sequence was collected from a woman in her 40s in good health and CMV-seronegative. CDR3 region: CAWSGGRGSPLHF. CDR3 nucleotide sequence: TGTGCCTGGAGTGGCGGAAGGGGTTCACCCCTCCACTTT.